The 17 T cell receptor beta chains below all came from one sample that was sequenced in a study of blood T cell repertoires in COVID-19. Libraries were prepared by immunoSEQ multiplex PCR; TCRdb keeps only in-frame clonotypes and omits some of them. The sample holds tens of thousands of clones, roughly 70% seen once. Source material: peripheral blood. Source of these receptors: a man between 70 and 80 years old with COVID-19, enrolled during active disease.

This chain uses TRBV18 with TRBJ1-4, with 7 nucleotides matching TRBD1. This CDR3 region has 16 residues. From germline, CDR1 is KGHSH and CDR2 LQKENI. The ends lost 4 bases at V and 0 bases at J; junction bases unmatched: 5. In nucleotides, the CDR3 is TGTGCCAGCTCACGGGACAGACTAGCAACTAATGAAAAACTGTTTTTT. Residues: CASSRDRLATNEKLFF.

The rearrangement links TRBV5-1 to TRBJ1-1; the D gene is possibly TRBD1 (6 bases). V lost 1 base and J 1 base, leaving 8 bases between the germline ends. The CDR3 has 14 amino acids. From germline, CDR1 is SGHRS and CDR2 YFSETQ. The CDR3 loop is CASSLLQGNTEAFF. CDR3 in DNA: TGCGCCAGCAGCTTGTTACAGGGGAACACTGAAGCTTTCTTT.

V and J are TRBV21-1 and TRBJ1-5; whether TRBD1, the table's D call, matches the DNA was not checked. TRBV21-1 is a known pseudogene. There are 11 residues in the CDR3. Written as DNA, the CDR3 is TGTGCCAGGACAGGGGAGCAGCCCCAGCATTTT. This gives the protein CARTGEQPQHF.

The chain links TRBV7-2 to TRBJ2-1, with TRBD2 identical over 9 bases. Trimming removed 1 base from V and 9 bases from J; junction bases left unmatched: 10. The CDR3 loop spans 16 amino acids. From germline, CDR1 is SGHTA and CDR2 FQGNSA. CDR3 in DNA: TGTGCCAGCAGCTTAGGAGGTAGCGGGAGAGGGGGTGAGCAGTTCTTC. The encoded protein is CASSLGGSGRGGEQFF.

This clone has more than one count but fewer than ten. This rearrangement joins TRBV2 to TRBJ2-1; TRBD2 matches at 8 bases. The germline CDR1 and CDR2 sequences are SNHLY and FYNNEI. CDR3 length: 14 residues. V lost 7 bases to trimming and J lost 4 bases; unmatched junction nucleotides: 6. CDR3 amino acids: CASTEREWYNEQFF. Here the CDR3 DNA reads TGTGCCAGCACGGAGCGGGAGTGGTACAATGAGCAGTTCTTC.

The rearrangement uses TRBV7-9 and TRBJ1-1, with D perhaps TRBD1 (6 bases). This CDR3 contains 14 residues. Trimming took off 3 bases at V and 4 bases at J, with 12 bases between the two ends. Germline CDR1 is SEHNR and CDR2 is FQNEAQ (reference sequence). The CDR3 nucleotides read TGTGCCAGCAGCTTTCAGGGGCTTGGCACTGAAGCTTTCTTT. Protein: CASSFQGLGTEAFF.

This sequence joins TRBV7-9 and TRBJ2-3, with 15 positions matching TRBD2. V trimming: 5 bases; J trimming: 5 bases; junction bases outside the gene matches: 2. The CDR3 totals 15 residues. Germline V lookup: CDR1 SEHNR, CDR2 FQNEAQ (reference sequence). This chain's CDR3 is CASSMGLAGGDTQYF. CDR3 nucleotide sequence: TGTGCCAGCAGCATGGGACTAGCGGGAGGAGATACGCAGTATTTT. The full variable domain, its missing parts supplied by reference TRBV7-9 and TRBJ2-3, is DTGVSQNPRHKITKRGQNVTFRCDPISEHNRLYWYRQTLGQGPEFLTYFQNEAQLEKSRLLSDRFSAERPKGSFSTLEIQRTEQGDSAMYLCASSMGLAGGDTQYFGPGTRLTVL.

The chain uses TRBV7-2 and TRBJ1-2; D is ambiguous. The germline V gene encodes CDR1 SGHTA and CDR2 FQGNSA. CDR3 length: 14 amino acids. Trimming took off 0 bases at V and 2 bases at J, with 7 bases between the two ends. The CDR3 DNA is TGTGCCAGCAGCTTAGCACAGACAAACTATGGCTACACCTTC. Encoded protein: CASSLAQTNYGYTF.

V gene TRBV5-1 combines with J gene TRBJ1-1, with no clear D. The germline V gene encodes CDR1 SGHRS and CDR2 YFSETQ. The CDR3 consists of 13 residues. With 2 bases removed from V and 4 bases from J, the gap between germline ends came to 9 bases. DNA for the CDR3: TGCGCCAGCAGCTTTACAGAAGGCACTGAAGCTTTCTTT. Residues: CASSFTEGTEAFF.

This clone was counted only a few times. This chain links TRBV5-6 with TRBJ1-1, with TRBD1 as a possible D gene (5 bases). CDR1 SGHDT and CDR2 YYEEEE come from the germline V gene. Deletions cut 0 bases from V and 0 bases from J, with 12 bases between. The CDR3 covers 16 residues. The CDR3 loop reads CASSLEGKTVNTEAFF. The CDR3 DNA reads as TGTGCCAGCAGCTTGGAAGGGAAGACAGTGAACACTGAAGCTTTCTTT.

The chain is built from TRBV9 and TRBJ2-1, with 10 bases matching TRBD2. The CDR3 has 16 residues. Germline CDR1 is SGDLS and CDR2 is YYNGEE. Trimming removed 1 base from V and 4 bases from J; junction bases left unmatched: 5. The CDR3 region has the DNA TGTGCCAGCAGCGTACTAGGACTAGCGGAATACAATGAGCAGTTCTTC. The encoded protein is CASSVLGLAEYNEQFF.

V usage is TRBV4-2 and J usage is TRBJ2-6, with D perhaps TRBD1 (5 bases). CDR1 is LGHNA, CDR2 YNFKEQ, per germline. The CDR3 covers 16 residues. Trimming took 3 bases from V and 1 from J, leaving 10 bases between them. CDR3 residues: CASSQEGVSGANVLTF. The CDR3 bases are TGTGCCAGCAGCCAGGAAGGGGTATCTGGGGCCAACGTCCTGACTTTC.

This rearrangement joins TRBV9 to TRBJ2-3, with D maybe TRBD2 (5 bases). This CDR3 comprises 15 residues. The V gene lost 0 bases and the J gene lost 1 base, with 9 bases spanning the gap. Germline CDR1 reads SGDLS; CDR2 reads YYNGEE. As DNA, the CDR3 is TGTGCCAGCAGCGTAGGGACGCGGGGCACAGATACGCAGTATTTT. It specifies CASSVGTRGTDTQYF.

This sequence joins TRBV9 and TRBJ2-1; 15 bases line up with TRBD2. The CDR3 sequence is 18 residues long. Losses at the gene ends were 5 bases for V and 8 bases for J; bases not matched to a gene: 14. Germline V gene data show CDR1 as SGDLS and CDR2 as YYNGEE. CDR3 loop: CASRPGLAGGWASDEQFF. CDR3 bases: TGTGCCAGCAGACCGGGACTAGCGGGAGGTTGGGCATCGGATGAGCAGTTCTTC.

The chain employs TRBV19 and TRBJ1-1, with 7 bases lining up with TRBD1. V lost 5 bases, J lost 5 bases, and 8 bases stayed unmatched. The CDR3 sequence is 14 residues long. The germline CDR1 and CDR2 sequences are LNHDA and SQIVND (reference sequence). The CDR3 spells CASSLTGVGTEAFF. Written as DNA, the CDR3 is TGTGCCAGTAGTCTCACAGGGGTTGGGACTGAAGCTTTCTTT.

This chain uses TRBV27 with TRBJ1-2, with a tentative D call TRBD1 (6 bases). V shed 10 bases and J shed 0 bases, with 12 bases lying between them. The CDR3 is 13 residues long. Per the germline V gene, CDR1 is MNHEY and CDR2 is SMNVEV (reference sequence). The CDR3 DNA follows: TGTGCCACCACAGGGCCGCCTAACTATGGCTACACCTTC. It yields the protein CATTGPPNYGYTF.

This clone was observed a handful of times. V usage is TRBV4-1 and J usage is TRBJ1-1; 9 bases are a match to TRBD1. Germline CDR1 and CDR2: MGHRA and YSYEKL. V gave up 4 bases and J gave up 1 base; unmatched junction bases: 7. The CDR3 runs 16 residues. In nucleotides, the CDR3 is TGCGCCAGCAGCCCGGGACAGGGAATTCAGAACACTGAAGCTTTCTTT. Protein: CASSPGQGIQNTEAFF.